This T cell receptor (beta chain) was recorded in a study of technical replicates of blood from a few donors. Trimming took off 3 bases at V and 0 bases at J, with 8 bases between the two ends. Germline V gene data show CDR1 as MNHEY and CDR2 as SMNVEV (reference sequence). This CDR3 comprises 14 residues. Here immunoSEQ multiplex PCR was the method, and the copy in TCRdb shows in-frame clones only, minus some. Of about 75,000 clones in the sample, more than 85% are singletons; the top ten hold 4.7%. J is TRBJ1-2 and V is TRBV27; D possibly corresponds to TRBD1 (5 bases). This clonotype was obtained from a human donor in good health. Some clones in this sample may be carry-over from other donors' samples. The sample taken for sequencing was PBMCs. CDR3 coding DNA: TGTGCCAGCAGTTTCCAGGGTCCTAACTATGGCTACACCTTC. Translating it yields CASSFQGPNYGYTF.